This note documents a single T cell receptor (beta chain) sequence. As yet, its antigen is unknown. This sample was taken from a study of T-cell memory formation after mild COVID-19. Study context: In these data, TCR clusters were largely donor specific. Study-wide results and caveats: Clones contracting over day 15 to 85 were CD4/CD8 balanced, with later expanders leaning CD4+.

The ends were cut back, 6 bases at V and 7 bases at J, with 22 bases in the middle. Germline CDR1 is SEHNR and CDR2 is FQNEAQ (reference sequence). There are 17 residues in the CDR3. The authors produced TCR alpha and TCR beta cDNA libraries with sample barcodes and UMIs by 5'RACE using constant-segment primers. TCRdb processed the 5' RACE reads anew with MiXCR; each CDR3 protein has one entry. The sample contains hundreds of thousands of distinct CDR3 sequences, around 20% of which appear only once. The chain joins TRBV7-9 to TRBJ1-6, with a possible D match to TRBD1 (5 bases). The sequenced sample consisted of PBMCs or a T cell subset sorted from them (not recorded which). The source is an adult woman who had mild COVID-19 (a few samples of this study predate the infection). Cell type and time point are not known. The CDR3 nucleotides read TGTGCCAGCAGTCACGACGGCAGGGACCCGGGGAATTCACCCCTCCACTTT. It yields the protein CASSHDGRDPGNSPLHF.